These 32 T cell receptor beta chains originate from one sample sequenced in a study of T cells in Graves' hyperthyroidism and ophthalmopathy (dated by TCRdb to between 2017 and 2020). The protocol used for the library was multiplex PCR. Instrument on record: Illumina HiSeq 2000. Amplification of TCR beta CDR3 regions was carried out from RNA transcripts. The TCR CDR3 was subjected to a first round of RT-PCR using the HTBI primer set and the Qiagen OneStep RT-PCR kit. The public reads were reanalyzed by TCRdb: fastp trimming at Q25, MiXCR alignment, in-frame beta chains only. Rows with a matching CDR3 protein are joined into one entry that keeps the most common DNA and genes. Within this sample are fewer than 550,000 distinct CDR3 sequences, with 15% to 18% of them counted one time only. Of the sample, 11% to 15% falls within the top ten clones. Input material: blood. These receptors were taken from a woman younger than 30 with Graves' hyperthyroidism.

This clonotype has just one count. A clone one base away is much larger, so this may be a read error. The chain couples TRBV6-2 or TRBV6-3 to TRBJ1-1; D uncertain. The CDR3 contains 12 residues. V gave up 10 bases and J gave up 5 bases, with 14 bases separating them. Germline CDR1 is MNHEY and CDR2 is SVGEGT. As DNA, the CDR3 is TGTGCCAAGCATGGGGAGCTGACTGAAGCTTTCTTT. The encoded protein is CAKHGELTEAFF.

Many counts were recorded for this clonotype. The gene calls are TRBV24-1 and TRBJ2-5; 10 bases fit TRBD2. The CDR3 is made up of 16 amino acids. The germline V gene encodes CDR1 KGHDR and CDR2 SFDVKD. The J segment lost 0 bases and the V segment lost 4 bases, leaving 4 bases of the junction unmatched. Here the CDR3 DNA reads TGTGCCACCAGTGAGCGGACTAGCGGCTACCAAGAGACCCAGTACTTC. Translating it yields CATSERTSGYQETQYF.

The gene calls are TRBV3-1 and TRBJ2-7; either TRBD1 or TRBD2 may supply D (5 bases each). CDR1 LGHDT and CDR2 YNNKEL come from the germline V gene (reference sequence). The CDR3 loop spans 15 amino acids. V lost 4 bases and J 0 bases, leaving 13 bases between the germline ends. For the CDR3, the DNA is TGTGCCAGCAGCCCCTCCGGGGCGAGCTCCTACGAGCAGTACTTC. Protein: CASSPSGASSYEQYF.

This clonotype was observed many times. The chain is built from TRBV20-1 and TRBJ2-7, with D possibly being TRBD1 or TRBD2 (5 bases each). The CDR3 runs to 14 residues. Germline V gene lookup returns CDR1 DFQATT and CDR2 SNEGSKA (reference sequence). Trimming left V 6 bases short and J 0 bases short, with 15 bases between. CDR3 coding DNA: TGCAGTGCCTTACTAGGGGACGGCTCCTACGAGCAGTACTTC. Protein product: CSALLGDGSYEQYF.

This clonotype was counted only a few times. Relative to the germline gene, one junction end is altered; a read error may explain this. The chain has TRBV10-3 and TRBJ2-7, with D hard to call. CDR3 length: 12 amino acids. CDR1 ENHRY and CDR2 SYGVKD come from the germline V gene. CDR3 in DNA: TGTGCCACCAGTGAGTCGGGCTTCGAGCAGTACTTC. Protein sequence: CATSESGFEQYF.

This clonotype occurred a few times. The rearrangement uses TRBV25-1 and TRBJ2-1, with D unresolved. The CDR3 totals 13 residues. Germline loops: CDR1 MGHDK, CDR2 SYGVNS. V was trimmed by 11 bases and J by 8 bases, leaving 19 bases between them. The CDR3 sequence is CASQGIGPHEQFF. For the CDR3, the DNA is TGTGCCTCCCAAGGAATAGGGCCACATGAGCAGTTCTTC. The whole variable domain, remainder taken from reference TRBV25-1 and TRBJ2-1, is EADIYQTPRYLVIGTGKKITLECSQTMGHDKMYWYQQDPGMELHLIHYSYGVNSTEKGDLSSESTVSRIRTEHFPLTLESARPSHTSQYLCASQGIGPHEQFFGPGTRLTVL.

This clonotype was picked up a small number of times. The V call is TRBV5-1, the J call TRBJ1-2; TRBD1 matches at 7 bases. The germline CDR1 and CDR2 sequences are SGHRS and YFSETQ. The CDR3 has 16 residues. V shed 1 base, J shed 4 bases, and the junction held 10 bases outside the gene matches. CDR3 nucleotides: TGCGCCAGCAGCTTGAAGTGGCAGGGGGATTTCTATGGCTACACCTTC. Translation gives CASSLKWQGDFYGYTF. Full variable domain (missing parts from reference TRBV5-1 and TRBJ1-2): KAGVTQTPRYLIKTRGQQVTLSCSPISGHRSVSWYQQTPGQGLQFLFEYFSETQRNKGNFPGRFSGRQFSNSRSEMNVSTLELGDSALYLCASSLKWQGDFYGYTFGSGTRLTVV.

The chain couples TRBV4-2 to TRBJ2-5; no definite D call. The CDR3 has 14 amino acids. V dropped 0 bases and J dropped 5 bases, with 10 bases sitting between them. From germline, CDR1 is LGHNA and CDR2 YNFKEQ. The CDR3 DNA sequence: TGTGCCAGCAGCCAAGATAGCCCACGGGAGACCCAGTACTTC. Translated: CASSQDSPRETQYF.

Concerning this clonotype: This sequence may be a read error, since a much larger clone differs from it by one base. This chain links TRBV7-2 with TRBJ2-2, with D possibly called TRBD1 or TRBD2 (6 bases each). Trimming stripped 6 bases from V and 4 bases from J, with 9 bases between. The CDR3 is 13 amino acids. Germline V CDR1 and CDR2: SGHTA, FQGNSA. The CDR3 reads CASRWGATGELFF. For the CDR3, the DNA is TGTGCCAGCAGGTGGGGGGCCACCGGGGAGCTGTTTTTT.

This clonotype showed up many times. The chain carries TRBV20-1 and TRBJ2-7; no reliable D call. The CDR3 extends over 13 amino acids. Germline values: CDR1 DFQATT, CDR2 SNEGSKA (reference sequence). Deletions cut 5 bases from V and 6 bases from J, with 17 bases between. Written as DNA, the CDR3 is TGCAGTGCTGGCAATGTGTCCCGGAGCGAGCAGTACTTC. Its translation: CSAGNVSRSEQYF.

This clonotype occurred a few times. The rearrangement links TRBV7-3 to TRBJ2-5; 9 positions match TRBD1. The J segment lost 1 base and the V segment lost 1 base, leaving 4 bases of the junction unmatched. The CDR3 extends over 16 amino acids. Germline CDR1 and CDR2: SGHTA and FQGTGA. The CDR3 nucleotides read TGTGCCAGCAGCTTAATTGCGGGACAGGGCCAAGAGACCCAGTACTTC. It specifies CASSLIAGQGQETQYF.

This clonotype was detected a few times. V gene TRBV20-1 combines with J gene TRBJ2-2; 7 bases fit TRBD2. The CDR3 has 15 amino acids. CDR1 DFQATT and CDR2 SNEGSKA come from the germline V gene (reference sequence). With V trimmed by 2 bases and J by 3 bases, 6 bases remained unmatched. CDR3 sequence: CSARPGSGYTGELFF. DNA for the CDR3: TGCAGTGCTAGACCGGGTAGCGGGTACACCGGGGAGCTGTTTTTT.

In this sample, this clonotype turned up a few times. The J gene is TRBJ1-2, the V gene TRBV5-8, with 10 bases that match TRBD1. CDR3 length: 15 amino acids. Germline V gives CDR1 SGHTS, CDR2 YDEGEE. After removal of 3 bases from V and 4 bases from J, the junction contained 6 bases not matched to a gene. The CDR3 DNA reads TGTGCCAGCAGCTCGACAGGGGGCGCGACCTATGGCTACACCTTC. Translating gives CASSSTGGATYGYTF.

On this clonotype: This may be a read error, as it is one base from a much larger clone. J is TRBJ2-3 and V is TRBV12-3 or TRBV12-4; 11 bases fit TRBD2. There are 15 residues in the CDR3. Here the CDR3 reads CASSFLAGGTDTHYF. CDR3 coding DNA: TGTGCCAGCAGTTTCCTAGCGGGGGGCACAGATACGCACTATTTT.

This clonotype was seen repeatedly, ten times or more. The chain combines TRBV7-9 with TRBJ2-7; 10 bases line up with TRBD1. The CDR3 spans 17 residues. Germline V lookup: CDR1 SEHNR, CDR2 FQNEAQ (reference sequence). V was clipped by 5 bases and J by 3 bases; unmatched bases: 13. CDR3 coding DNA: TGTGCCAGCAGCACCCGGACAGGGGGGCTCGGGGACTACGAGCAGTACTTC. This gives the protein CASSTRTGGLGDYEQYF.

This clonotype came up a few times. The chain links TRBV27 to TRBJ1-2; 7 nucleotides match TRBD1. J was trimmed by 1 base and V by 3 bases; bases with no gene match: 5. CDR1 is MNHEY, CDR2 SMNVEV, per germline (reference sequence). The CDR3 is 15 residues long. The CDR3 nucleotides are TGTGCCAGCAGTTTTGTGGGACAGAATAACTATGGCTACACCTTC. Its translation: CASSFVGQNNYGYTF.

This clonotype has a count of ten or more. The chain employs TRBV2 and TRBJ1-2; possibly TRBD1 for D (6 bases). V lost 6 bases and J lost 6, with 17 bases in between. Germline V gene sequence: CDR1 SNHLY, CDR2 FYNNEI. The CDR3 contains 14 residues. CDR3 amino acids: CASRTGGAVHGYTF. The CDR3 DNA is TGTGCCAGCAGGACCGGGGGGGCCGTGCATGGCTACACCTTC.

The chain links TRBV2 to TRBJ2-7, with TRBD2 matching 9 bases. The germline V gene has CDR1 SNHLY and CDR2 FYNNEI. Trimming at V came to 4 bases and at J to 0 bases, leaving 10 bases not matched to a gene. The CDR3 consists of 17 residues. In nucleotides, the CDR3 is TGTGCCAGCAGTGCAGATAGCGGGGGCCTTAGCTCCTACGAGCAGTACTTC. This codes for CASSADSGGLSSYEQYF.

This clonotype was counted a few times. This rearrangement joins TRBV7-3 to TRBJ1-2, with D tentatively TRBD1 (5 bases). The CDR3 consists of 14 residues. Germline V lookup: CDR1 SGHTA, CDR2 FQGTGA. V gave up 5 bases and J gave up 6 bases, with 16 bases separating them. CDR3 residues: CASSPRGGYNGYTF. CDR3 nucleotides: TGTGCCAGCAGCCCGCGGGGGGGGTACAATGGCTACACCTTC.

This clonotype was found many times. The chain combines TRBV12-3 or TRBV12-4 with TRBJ2-2; 8 positions match TRBD1. The CDR3 is 15 residues long. V lost 6 bases to trimming and J lost 1 base; unmatched junction nucleotides: 4. The CDR3 reads CASRKGTGNTGELFF. In DNA, the CDR3 is TGTGCCAGCAGGAAAGGGACAGGGAACACCGGGGAGCTGTTTTTT.

The chain has TRBV6-1 and TRBJ1-5; D possibly corresponds to TRBD1 (6 bases). Trimming pared 8 bases from V and 0 bases from J, leaving 11 bases between. Germline V gives CDR1 MNHNS, CDR2 SASEGT. The CDR3 consists of 14 residues. The CDR3 nucleotides are TGTGCCAGCGGGCGGGACAATAGCAATCAGCCCCAGCATTTT. Amino acid sequence: CASGRDNSNQPQHF.

J is TRBJ2-1 and V is TRBV3-1, with D possibly called TRBD1 or TRBD2 (5 bases each). V was trimmed by 6 bases and J by 6 bases, leaving 15 bases between them. CDR3 size: 14 residues. The germline V gene encodes CDR1 LGHDT and CDR2 YNNKEL (reference sequence). The CDR3 is CASRPNIGGNEQFF. The DNA of the CDR3 is TGTGCCAGCAGGCCAAACATTGGGGGCAATGAGCAGTTCTTC.

The chain uses TRBV10-2 and TRBJ2-3; 14 bases are a match to TRBD2. The CDR3 is 18 residues long. V gave up 8 bases and J gave up 2 bases; unmatched junction bases: 12. Germline V CDR1 and CDR2: WSHSY, SAAADI. The CDR3 region has the DNA TGCGCCAGCTTGACTAGCGGGGGGGCCAACTCCATCACAGATACGCAGTATTTT. As protein: CASLTSGGANSITDTQYF.

This clonotype was counted only a few times. V and J are TRBV7-6 and TRBJ2-3; 10 bases line up with TRBD2. Trimming took 2 bases from V and 5 from J; bases not matched to a gene: 7. The CDR3 runs to 16 residues. The germline gives CDR1 SGHVS, CDR2 FNYEAQ. CDR3 in DNA: TGTGCCAGCAGCTTACGACTAGCGGGTGGGCTAGATACGCAGTATTTT. Translation gives CASSLRLAGGLDTQYF.

This clonotype was recorded at least ten times. The J gene is TRBJ2-1, the V gene TRBV7-9; D is ambiguous. In germline, CDR1 is SEHNR, CDR2 FQNEAQ (reference sequence). V lost 1 base and J lost 0, with 10 bases in between. The CDR3 extends over 16 amino acids. This CDR3 reads CASSLGSRSSYNEQFF. CDR3 nucleotides: TGTGCCAGCAGCTTAGGCTCTCGTAGCTCCTACAATGAGCAGTTCTTC.

The J gene is TRBJ2-3, the V gene TRBV29-1; TRBD2 matches at 10 bases. V shed 5 bases, J shed 2 bases, and the junction held 4 bases outside the gene matches. Germline CDR1 and CDR2: SQVTM and ANQGSEA. The length of the CDR3 is 14 residues. Written as DNA, the CDR3 is TGCAGCGTTAGACTAGCGGGTTACACAGATACGCAGTATTTT. Amino acids: CSVRLAGYTDTQYF.

This clonotype was picked up many times. CDR3 amino acids: CASSLRVGEQYF. As DNA, the CDR3 is TGTGCCAGCAGCCTCAGGGTTGGCGAGCAGTACTTC. V gene TRBV28 combines with J gene TRBJ2-7; a weak D match, TRBD1 (5 bases). Trimming stripped 6 bases from V and 6 bases from J, with 12 bases between. The CDR3 contains 12 residues. In germline, CDR1 is MDHEN, CDR2 SYDVKM.

This clonotype was observed many times. The rearrangement joins TRBV20-1 to TRBJ1-2; D unclear. CDR3 length: 12 amino acids. Germline CDR1 reads DFQATT; CDR2 reads SNEGSKA (reference sequence). Trimming pared 3 bases from V and 8 bases from J, leaving 13 bases between. The CDR3 sequence: CSARDGDLGYTF. The DNA for the CDR3 is TGCAGTGCTAGGGACGGTGACTTAGGCTACACCTTC.

The sample holds many counts of this clonotype. V and J are TRBV7-8 and TRBJ2-5; maybe TRBD1 (5 bases). CDR3 length: 15 residues. Trimming shortened V by 10 bases and J by 5 bases, and 23 bases separated the two germline ends. Germline CDR1 SGHVS, CDR2 FQNEAQ. CDR3 DNA sequence: TGTGCCACCCTAAGAAGGCGATTCAAGGGGGAGACCCAGTACTTC. Translation: CATLRRRFKGETQYF.

The gene calls are TRBV6-2 or TRBV6-3 and TRBJ2-3, with TRBD1 matching over 8 bases. The V segment lost 6 bases and the J segment 0 bases; nucleotides outside the gene matches: 2. Germline values: CDR1 MNHEY, CDR2 SVGEGT. The CDR3 consists of 14 residues. As DNA, the CDR3 is TGTGCCAGCAGATGGACAGGGAGCACAGATACGCAGTATTTT. Protein: CASRWTGSTDTQYF.

This clonotype appeared a few times. The chain couples TRBV7-3 to TRBJ2-7; 9 nucleotides align to TRBD1. This CDR3 is 13 amino acids long. Germline trimming cut 5 bases from V and 6 bases from J; bases unmatched to any gene: 5. Looked up from germline, CDR1 is SGHTA and CDR2 is FQGTGA. The chain's CDR3 is CASSPDRGGEQYF. CDR3 bases: TGTGCCAGCAGCCCGGACAGGGGAGGCGAGCAGTACTTC.

At least ten counts were recorded for this clonotype. The gene calls are TRBV7-9 and TRBJ1-1, with TRBD1 matching over 7 bases. J gave up 2 bases and V 0 bases, and 3 bases lay outside the gene matches. The V gene's germline CDR1 is SEHNR and CDR2 FQNEAQ (reference sequence). CDR3 size: 15 residues. The CDR3: CASSLAEGANTEAFF. In DNA, the CDR3 is TGTGCCAGCAGCTTAGCGGAGGGGGCTAACACTGAAGCTTTCTTT. The full variable domain, in which reference TRBV7-9 and TRBJ1-1 provide the parts outside the CDR3, is DTGVSQNPRHKITKRGQNVTFRCDPISEHNRLYWYRQTLGQGPEFLTYFQNEAQLEKSRLLSDRFSAERPKGSFSTLEIQRTEQGDSAMYLCASSLAEGANTEAFFGQGTRLTVV.